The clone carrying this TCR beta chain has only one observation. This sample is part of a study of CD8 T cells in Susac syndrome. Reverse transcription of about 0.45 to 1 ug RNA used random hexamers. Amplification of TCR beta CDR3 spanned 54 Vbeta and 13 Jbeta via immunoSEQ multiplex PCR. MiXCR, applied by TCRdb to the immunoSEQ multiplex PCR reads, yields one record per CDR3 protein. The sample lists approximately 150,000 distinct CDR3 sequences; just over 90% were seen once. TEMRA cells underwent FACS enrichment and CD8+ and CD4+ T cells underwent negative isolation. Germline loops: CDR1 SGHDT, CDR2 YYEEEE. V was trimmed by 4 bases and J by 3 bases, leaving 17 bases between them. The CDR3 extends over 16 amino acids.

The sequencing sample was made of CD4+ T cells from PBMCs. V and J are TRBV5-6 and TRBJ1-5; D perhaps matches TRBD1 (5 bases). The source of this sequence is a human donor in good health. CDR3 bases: TGTGCCAGCAGCCATCGAAGACAGTTTTCCAATCAGCCCCAGCATTTT. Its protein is CASSHRRQFSNQPQHF.